Listed below are T cell receptor beta chains from one sample, sequenced in a study of blood T cells in healthy people across ages. One entry per CDR3 protein results from TCRdb running MiXCR on the 5' RACE reads. Of about a million distinct CDR3 sequences detected, approximately 50% appear once; the ten largest clones hold over 20%. Sample: blood. The receptors come from an older woman in good health. The CDR3 runs from the conserved cysteine through the conserved F or W. Fields, in order: D gene, J gene, clone size, V gene, CDR3 protein, CDR3 DNA. The D gene is left open where the match is weak. Size is stated for part of the rows, as once, few or many counts, or as a class when the clone is expanded.

-	TRBJ1-1	-	TRBV5-1	CASTQQGFRRTEAFF	TGCGCCAGCACTCAACAGGGATTTCGTCGCACTGAAGCTTTCTTT
-	TRBJ2-7	many	TRBV20-1	CSAPEVSGSYEQYF	TGCAGTGCTCCAGAGGTTTCTGGGTCCTACGAGCAGTACTTC
-	TRBJ2-1	-	TRBV2	CASTNEGGGEQFF	TGTGCCAGCACCAACGAAGGAGGGGGTGAGCAGTTCTTC
-	TRBJ2-7	-	TRBV4-3	CASSPGQMSYEQYF	TGCGCCAGCAGCCCCGGACAGATGTCCTACGAGCAGTACTTC
-	TRBJ2-5	-	TRBV25-1	CASNQGSPQETQYF	TGTGCCAGCAATCAGGGATCTCCCCAAGAGACCCAGTACTTC
-	TRBJ2-7	-	TRBV18	CASSPGQVASLEGEQYF	TGTGCCAGCTCACCTGGTCAAGTAGCTTCGTTGGAAGGCGAGCAGTACTTC
-	TRBJ1-2	-	TRBV29-1	CSVENRDNYGYTF	TGCAGCGTTGAGAACAGGGATAACTATGGCTACACCTTC
-	TRBJ2-3	-	TRBV27	CASSWSGTRDTQYF	TGTGCCAGCAGTTGGTCCGGCACGAGAGATACGCAGTATTTT
TRBD1	TRBJ2-7	few	TRBV25-1	CARTGDRGFYEQYF	TGTGCCCGAACCGGGGACAGGGGGTTTTACGAGCAGTACTTC
TRBD2	TRBJ2-7	many	TRBV20-1	CSARDSLAGAYEQYF	TGCAGTGCTAGAGATTCCCTAGCGGGAGCCTACGAGCAGTACTTC
TRBD1	TRBJ2-5	-	TRBV28	CASSATGGSGQETQYF	TGTGCCAGCAGTGCTACAGGGGGTTCAGGCCAAGAGACCCAGTACTTC
-	TRBJ1-5	-	TRBV19	CASSAGGTLSNQPQHF	TGTGCCAGTAGCGCCGGTGGGACACTTAGCAATCAGCCCCAGCATTTT
-	TRBJ2-1	-	TRBV14	CASSQDGRVYNEQFF	TGTGCCAGCAGCCAAGACGGCAGGGTCTACAATGAGCAGTTCTTC
-	TRBJ2-3	few	TRBV15	CATSRAADTQYF	TGTGCCACCAGCAGAGCGGCAGATACGCAGTATTTT
-	TRBJ1-2	once	TRBV7-9	CASSPPGTNYGYTF	TGTGCCAGCAGCCCCCCAGGTACAAACTATGGCTACACCTTC
-	TRBJ2-7	-	TRBV20-1	CSARDATAQSHEQYF	TGCAGTGCTAGAGACGCGACAGCCCAGTCTCACGAGCAGTACTTC
TRBD1	TRBJ1-1	-	TRBV4-1	CASNVPGGTGAFF	TGCGCCAGCAACGTACCAGGGGGAACTGGAGCTTTCTTT
TRBD2	TRBJ2-5	-	TRBV12-5	CASGSGTSGNEQYF	TGTGCTAGTGGATCCGGGACTAGCGGCAATGAGCAGTACTTC
-	TRBJ1-4	-	TRBV29-1	CSAQANQNEKLFF	TGCAGCGCCCAGGCAAACCAAAATGAAAAACTGTTTTTT
TRBD2	TRBJ2-7	-	TRBV6-5	CASSYRIRGLAGGSYEQYF	TGTGCCAGCAGTTACCGCATCCGAGGACTAGCGGGAGGTAGCTACGAGCAGTACTTC
TRBD2	TRBJ2-3	once	TRBV20-1	CSAKKPGLAGIRSGTDTQYF	TGCAGTGCTAAAAAACCGGGACTAGCGGGAATTAGATCAGGCACAGATACGCAGTATTTT
TRBD2	TRBJ2-1	few	TRBV3-1	CASSQGLADSGEQFF	TGTGCCAGCAGCCAAGGACTAGCGGACAGCGGTGAGCAGTTCTTC
TRBD2	TRBJ2-1	few	TRBV4-3	CTSSQLAGGQNEQFF	TGCACCAGCAGCCAACTAGCGGGAGGCCAAAATGAGCAGTTCTTC
-	TRBJ2-5	once	TRBV4-1	CASSQQVVETQYF	TGCGCCAGCAGCCAGCAGGTGGTGGAGACCCAGTACTTC
-	TRBJ2-7	once	TRBV5-1	CASNDGTGKRPYEQYF	TGCGCCAGCAACGACGGAACAGGGAAAAGACCCTACGAGCAGTACTTC
-	TRBJ2-7	-	TRBV6-5	CASTDSSNEQYF	TGTGCCAGCACCGACTCTAGCAACGAGCAGTACTTC
-	TRBJ1-4	-	TRBV21-1	CASSKEARAVREKLFF	TGTGCCAGCAGCAAAGAAGCTAGGGCCGTCCGGGAAAAACTGTTTTTT
-	TRBJ1-1	few	TRBV28	CASFPRGGPLNTEAFF	TGTGCCAGCTTCCCGCGGGGGGGACCTTTGAACACTGAAGCTTTCTTT
TRBD2	TRBJ2-7	few	TRBV20-1	CSASGLLAVPYEQYF	TGCAGTGCTAGCGGGCTGCTAGCGGTCCCTTACGAGCAGTACTTC
-	TRBJ2-5	-	TRBV3-1	CASSQVLQAKETQYF	TGTGCCAGCAGCCAAGTCCTGCAAGCGAAAGAGACTCAGTACTTC
TRBD2	TRBJ2-4	few	TRBV4-2	CASSQQNLAGDPKNIQYF	TGTGCCAGCAGCCAACAAAACCTAGCGGGAGATCCCAAAAACATTCAGTACTTC
TRBD2	TRBJ2-7	-	TRBV9	CASSVSGASYEQYF	TGTGCCAGCAGCGTTAGCGGGGCCTCCTACGAGCAGTACTTC
-	TRBJ2-7	-	TRBV24-1	CATSEAITGPYSYNEQYF	TGTGCCACCAGTGAAGCGATTACAGGACCTTACTCCTACAATGAGCAGTACTTC
-	TRBJ2-6	few	TRBV6-5	CASTGSGANVLTF	TGTGCCAGCACGGGGTCCGGGGCCAACGTCCTGACTTTC
-	TRBJ2-5	few	TRBV7-2	CASSYGTARTQYF	TGTGCCAGCAGTTACGGGACCGCAAGGACCCAGTACTTC
-	TRBJ2-3	-	TRBV12-3/TRBV12-4	CATGDSVFTDTQYF	TGTGCCACGGGGGATAGCGTATTCACAGATACGCAGTATTTT
TRBD2	TRBJ2-1	-	TRBV25-1	CASSGGSSGVNNEQFF	TGTGCCAGCAGTGGGGGGAGTAGCGGGGTAAACAATGAGCAGTTCTTC
-	TRBJ2-3	-	TRBV9	CASSVGLTTDTQYF	TGTGCCAGCAGCGTAGGACTTACCACAGATACGCAGTATTTT
TRBD2	TRBJ2-3	-	TRBV2	CASRGRDEDTQYF	TGTGCCAGCAGGGGGAGGGATGAAGATACGCAGTATTTT
TRBD2	TRBJ2-3	-	TRBV20-1	CSAPRGLAGATDTQYF	TGCAGTGCTCCCCGCGGACTAGCGGGGGCCACAGATACGCAGTATTTT
-	TRBJ1-1	-	TRBV7-9	CASSLRVSGDTEAFF	TGTGCCAGCAGCTTACGGGTGAGCGGAGACACTGAAGCTTTCTTT
-	TRBJ2-1	-	TRBV6-2/TRBV6-3	CASSYPRTGIKFREQFF	TGTGCCAGCAGTTACCCCAGAACAGGGATAAAGTTTCGCGAGCAGTTCTTC
-	TRBJ1-5	few	TRBV28	CASSTPQQTQPQHF	TGTGCCAGCAGTACCCCACAGCAGACCCAGCCCCAGCATTTT
TRBD2	TRBJ2-1	-	TRBV3-1	CASSHTRTSPGDEQFF	TGTGCCAGCAGCCACACCAGGACTAGCCCGGGTGATGAGCAGTTCTTC